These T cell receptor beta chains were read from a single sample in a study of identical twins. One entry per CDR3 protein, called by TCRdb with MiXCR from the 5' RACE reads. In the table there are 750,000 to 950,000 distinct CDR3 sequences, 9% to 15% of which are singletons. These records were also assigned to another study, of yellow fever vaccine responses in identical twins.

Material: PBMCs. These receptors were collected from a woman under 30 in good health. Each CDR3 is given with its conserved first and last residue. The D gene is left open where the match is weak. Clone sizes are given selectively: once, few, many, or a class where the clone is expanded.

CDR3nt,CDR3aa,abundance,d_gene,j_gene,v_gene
TGCGCCAGCAGCCAAGAGCCTGACGCATACAATGAGCAGTTCTTC,CASSQEPDAYNEQFF,few,NA,TRBJ2-1,TRBV4-1
TGTGCCAGCAGCGTAGCTGGGAATGGCTACACCTTC,CASSVAGNGYTF,NA,NA,TRBJ1-2,TRBV9
TGTGCCAGCACCACACAGGGTTGGTCCTACAATGAGCAGTTCTTC,CASTTQGWSYNEQFF,NA,NA,TRBJ2-1,TRBV7-8
TGCAGTGCCGGCGAAGCGGGAGGGTGGTACGAGCAGTACTTC,CSAGEAGGWYEQYF,many,TRBD2,TRBJ2-7,TRBV20-1
TGCAGTGCTAGAGGTGTCGGGGGGCCCGGGGAGCTGTTTTTT,CSARGVGGPGELFF,NA,NA,TRBJ2-2,TRBV20-1
TGTGCCAGCAGCTTGGAAGGGGCGGGAGATGAGCAGTTCTTC,CASSLEGAGDEQFF,few,TRBD2,TRBJ2-1,TRBV5-6
TGCAGCGTAGCAGCGGGCCGCACCGGGGAGCTGTTTTTT,CSVAAGRTGELFF,NA,NA,TRBJ2-2,TRBV29-1
TGCGCCAGCAGGGGACAGCCCTCTAGCACAGATACGCAGTATTTT,CASRGQPSSTDTQYF,few,TRBD1,TRBJ2-3,TRBV5-1
TGTGCCATCAGTGTTTCTTCAAAAGTAGACTATGGCTACACCTTC,CAISVSSKVDYGYTF,NA,NA,TRBJ1-2,TRBV10-3
TGTGCCAGCAATATAGCGGGAGGGGGTACGGAGACCCAGTACTTC,CASNIAGGGTETQYF,many,TRBD2,TRBJ2-5,TRBV28
TGTGCCAGCAGTGATCGACAGGTAGCAGGGAGCAATCAGCCCCAGCATTTT,CASSDRQVAGSNQPQHF,few,NA,TRBJ1-5,TRBV6-1
TGTGCCAGCAACGAGGGGGTCGGGTCCTACGAGCAGTACTTC,CASNEGVGSYEQYF,NA,NA,TRBJ2-7,TRBV28
TGTGCCAGCAGCTTAACCGGGACAACCGGTGAAGCTTTCTTT,CASSLTGTTGEAFF,few,NA,TRBJ1-1,TRBV7-8
TGTGCCAGCTCACCCCCGGGGGGGCGGAACAATGAGCAGTTCTTC,CASSPPGGRNNEQFF,many,TRBD2,TRBJ2-1,TRBV18
TGCAGTGCTAAACCGGTCGGAGAAGCTTTCTTT,CSAKPVGEAFF,few,NA,TRBJ1-1,TRBV20-1
TGTGCCAGCAGTGGTCAGACAGGCCCCACCGGGGAGCTGTTTTTT,CASSGQTGPTGELFF,many,NA,TRBJ2-2,TRBV6-1
TGTGCCAGCAGTTTAAGGGGGGACAGGCGGGATACGCAGTATTTT,CASSLRGDRRDTQYF,few,TRBD1,TRBJ2-3,TRBV12-3/TRBV12-4
TGCGCCAGCAGCCAAGATTTGGCGCCAGGGGTTGGTCAGCCCCAGCATTTT,CASSQDLAPGVGQPQHF,many,NA,TRBJ1-5,TRBV4-1
TGTGCCAGCAGCTTATACAGGAATCAGCCCCAGCATTTT,CASSLYRNQPQHF,few,NA,TRBJ1-5,TRBV7-6
TGTGCCAGTAGTCCGCCTCCAGCCCACTACAATGAGCAGTTCTTC,CASSPPPAHYNEQFF,NA,NA,TRBJ2-1,TRBV19
TGCAGTGCTCCACCTAGTAGCGGGCAAGAGACCCAGTACTTC,CSAPPSSGQETQYF,NA,TRBD2,TRBJ2-5,TRBV20-1
TGCGCCAGCACCGAAGGACAGGTTATGTCTGGGGCCAACGTCCTGACTTTC,CASTEGQVMSGANVLTF,NA,TRBD1,TRBJ2-6,TRBV5-1
TGCAGCGTCCATAGCGGGAGCTCCTACGAGCAGTACTTC,CSVHSGSSYEQYF,few,TRBD2,TRBJ2-7,TRBV29-1
TGTGCCAGCAGTGAAAGCCGGGTCGGCACTGAAGCTTTCTTT,CASSESRVGTEAFF,many,NA,TRBJ1-1,TRBV12-3/TRBV12-4
TGTGCCAGCAGCCTATCCTCGAAGGGTCGCAATCAGCCCCAGCATTTT,CASSLSSKGRNQPQHF,NA,NA,TRBJ1-5,TRBV3-1
TGTGCCAGCACCCAAACGGGGGGGGTCACAGATACGCAGTATTTT,CASTQTGGVTDTQYF,many,TRBD2,TRBJ2-3,TRBV7-6
TGTGCCAGCAGTTTTGCCGACGAAGCTTTCTTT,CASSFADEAFF,few,NA,TRBJ1-1,TRBV27
TGCGCCAGCAGCATACTACCCGGGTCTGGGGCCAACGTCCTGACTTTC,CASSILPGSGANVLTF,NA,NA,TRBJ2-6,TRBV5-1
TGTGCCAGCAGCTTAGCCCCCCGGAGCTCTGGGGCCAACGTCCTGACTTTC,CASSLAPRSSGANVLTF,NA,NA,TRBJ2-6,TRBV7-6
TGCGCCAGCAGCCAAGTTCACGGGGCGGGAGGGGGTGTAGTTGAGTTCTTC,CASSQVHGAGGGVVEFF,NA,TRBD2,TRBJ2-1,TRBV4-1
TGTGCCAGCAGCCGGGACCTCCGTCCGATCAATGAGCAGTTCTTC,CASSRDLRPINEQFF,NA,NA,TRBJ2-1,TRBV7-6
TGTGCCAGCAGACCAACCTGGGGGGACAGGGCCTACGAGCAGTACTTC,CASRPTWGDRAYEQYF,few,TRBD1,TRBJ2-7,TRBV28
TGTGCCAGCAGCCCTTTGGGACTAGCGGGCGTGGAGACCCAGTACTTC,CASSPLGLAGVETQYF,NA,TRBD2,TRBJ2-5,TRBV7-8
TGTGCCAGCAGCCAAGATACAGCGGGAAGAGGCTACGAGCAGTACTTC,CASSQDTAGRGYEQYF,NA,TRBD2,TRBJ2-7,TRBV4-2
TGTGCCAGCAGGGACTACCCCTACGAGCAGTACTTC,CASRDYPYEQYF,few,NA,TRBJ2-7,TRBV6-1
TGTGCCAGTGCTCGGACAGCCTTCCCCTATGGCTACACCTTC,CASARTAFPYGYTF,few,NA,TRBJ1-2,TRBV6-1
TGTGCCAGCAGGGCCTCAGGAGTTAGCGGCAATCAGCCCCAGCATTTT,CASRASGVSGNQPQHF,few,NA,TRBJ1-5,TRBV2
TGTGCCATCAGTGGGCGGGGGGCGTCGAACACCGGGGAGCTGTTTTTT,CAISGRGASNTGELFF,NA,TRBD2,TRBJ2-2,TRBV10-3
TGTGCCAGCTGGGACAGGGCGCAAGAGACCCAGTACTTC,CASWDRAQETQYF,NA,TRBD1,TRBJ2-5,TRBV25-1
TGTGCCAGCAGCCTTCGGGGTGTGGACTACGAGCAGTACTTC,CASSLRGVDYEQYF,many,NA,TRBJ2-7,TRBV9
TGTGCCAGCAGCTTAGTACCACTGGGGAATACGCAGTATTTT,CASSLVPLGNTQYF,many,NA,TRBJ2-3,TRBV11-2
TGTGCCAGCGGGACTAGCGGGGGAGTTGGGTACAATGAGCAGTTCTTC,CASGTSGGVGYNEQFF,NA,TRBD2,TRBJ2-1,TRBV12-3/TRBV12-4
TGCGCCAGCAGCCAACTGGACAGCTATAATTCACCCCTCCACTTT,CASSQLDSYNSPLHF,many,NA,TRBJ1-6,TRBV5-1
TGTGCCAGCAGTTCGACAGTAAATAATTCACCCCTCCACTTT,CASSSTVNNSPLHF,NA,NA,TRBJ1-6,TRBV12-3/TRBV12-4
TGTGCCACGGGCAAAAGCGGGGGGAGCTCCTACAATGAGCAGTTCTTC,CATGKSGGSSYNEQFF,NA,TRBD2,TRBJ2-1,TRBV15
TGCAGCGTTGATGTAGGGCCAGGGGACATTCAGTACTTC,CSVDVGPGDIQYF,NA,NA,TRBJ2-4,TRBV29-1
TGTGCCAGCAGCCTCGGACGGGAGAACACTGAAGCTTTCTTT,CASSLGRENTEAFF,many,NA,TRBJ1-1,TRBV3-1
TGTGCCAGCAGTCCTGACATCTACAATGAGCAGTTCTTC,CASSPDIYNEQFF,NA,NA,TRBJ2-1,TRBV12-3/TRBV12-4